This T cell receptor beta chain was recovered during a study of radiotherapy plus CTLA-4 blockade in lung cancer. Study-wide background: Objective responses occurred in about a sixth of patients; around 30% had disease control.

Turning to this clone: What it binds is unknown.

The ends lost 5 bases at V and 3 bases at J; junction bases unmatched: 11. Germline loops: CDR1 SGHNT, CDR2 YENEEA. This CDR3 has 16 residues. Study outcomes and limitations: How blood T cell clones changed early, along with interferon-beta, reportedly forecast response best. Blood TCR clones of tumor origin expanded after radiotherapy plus ipilimumab.

Profiling relied on immunoSEQ multiplex PCR, and the TCRdb table lists in-frame clones only, not all of them. The sample includes tens of thousands of clones, 75% to 90% of them seen just once. Each patient with chemo-refractory metastatic non-small-cell lung cancer was treated with focal radiation plus CTLA-4 blockade using ipilimumab. J is TRBJ2-3 and V is TRBV11-3, with 7 bases lining up with TRBD2. Source: peripheral blood, taken from a patient treated with radiotherapy plus ipilimumab. This clonotype was obtained from a human donor with non-small cell lung cancer who had a partial response to radiotherapy plus ipilimumab. In DNA form, the CDR3 reads TGTGCCAGCAGCCCTCCACCGGGAGGACCGACAGATACGCAGTATTTT. Its translation is CASSPPPGGPTDTQYF.